The 17 T cell receptor beta chains below come from one sample, sequenced in a study of T-cell memory formation after mild COVID-19. TCRdb re-derived calls from the 5' RACE reads in MiXCR, one entry per CDR3 protein. The sample records under 50,000 distinct CDR3 sequences, roughly 27% being singletons. The specimen was PBMCs or a T cell subset sorted from them (not recorded which). The source is a young man who had mild COVID-19 (a few samples of this study predate the infection). Cell type and time point are not known.

This clonotype was counted only a few times. J is TRBJ2-3 and V is TRBV6-5; D remains unclear. There are 15 residues in the CDR3. The V end lost 1 base, the J end lost 0 bases, and 8 bases lay between the germline ends. From germline, CDR1 is MNHEY and CDR2 SVGAGI. Here the CDR3 reads CASSYYLGSTDTQYF. The CDR3 DNA is TGTGCCAGCAGTTACTACCTAGGCAGCACAGATACGCAGTATTTT.

This clonotype was recorded many times. This chain uses TRBV20-1 with TRBJ2-1, with 12 bases aligning to TRBD2. Germline lookup yields CDR1 DFQATT and CDR2 SNEGSKA (reference sequence). The V and J ends lost 5 bases and 3 bases, in that order; junction bases with no gene match: 8. CDR3 length: 16 residues. The CDR3 protein is CSAPPRTSGDYNEQFF. CDR3 bases: TGCAGTGCTCCTCCAAGGACTAGCGGGGACTACAATGAGCAGTTCTTC.

The chain joins TRBV5-1 to TRBJ2-7; 11 positions match TRBD2. The J segment lost 2 bases and the V segment lost 4 bases, leaving 2 bases of the junction unmatched. Germline-derived CDR1 and CDR2 are SGHRS and YFSETQ. This CDR3 spans 14 amino acids. The chain's CDR3 is CASSATSGAYEQYV. As DNA, the CDR3 is TGCGCCAGCAGCGCGACTAGCGGGGCCTACGAGCAGTACGTC.

J is TRBJ2-7 and V is TRBV10-3; either TRBD1 or TRBD2 may supply D (6 bases each). V lost 6 bases to trimming and J lost 2 bases, with 14 bases between them. Germline lookup yields CDR1 ENHRY and CDR2 SYGVKD. CDR3 length: 14 amino acids. CDR3 residues: CAISLRDTPYEQYV. The CDR3 DNA sequence: TGTGCCATCAGCCTGCGGGACACCCCCTACGAGCAGTACGTC.

The chain joins TRBV6-1 to TRBJ1-1; D is unclear. The V end was cut by 6 bases, the J end by 1 base, with 12 bases between. Germline CDR1 is MNHNS and CDR2 is SASEGT. The CDR3 length is 14 residues. CDR3 region: CASSCDTPNTEAFF. As DNA, the CDR3 is TGTGCCAGCAGCTGTGACACGCCGAACACTGAAGCTTTCTTT.

The chain recombines TRBV12-3 or TRBV12-4 with TRBJ1-4; TRBD1 might be the D (6 bases). V lost 5 bases and J 4 bases, leaving 17 bases between the germline ends. The CDR3 is made up of 16 amino acids. For the CDR3, the DNA is TGTGCCAGCAGTAACAGGGAAGGAGGGGATAATGAAAAACTGTTTTTT. It yields the protein CASSNREGGDNEKLFF.

The CDR3 region is CASRRTGNTEAFF. DNA for the CDR3: TGTGCCAGCCGGCGGACGGGGAACACTGAAGCTTTCTTT. V usage is TRBV5-6 and J usage is TRBJ1-1; D is undetermined. V shed 7 bases and J shed 1 base, with 11 bases lying between them. CDR3 length equals 13 residues. Germline V gene lookup returns CDR1 SGHDT and CDR2 YYEEEE.

The chain couples TRBV27 to TRBJ2-3; 9 nucleotides line up with TRBD2. Per germline, CDR1 MNHEY and CDR2 SMNVEV (reference sequence). The CDR3 has 15 amino acids. Trimming at V came to 5 bases and at J to 8 bases, leaving 11 bases not matched to a gene. The CDR3 bases are TGTGCCAGCAGTAATAGCGGGGGCTGGCCGGGTACGCAGTATTTT. As protein: CASSNSGGWPGTQYF.

This clonotype was observed a few times. V and J are TRBV7-9 and TRBJ2-5, with a possible D match to TRBD2 (5 bases). Trimming removed 4 bases from V and 2 bases from J, with 8 bases in between. The length of the CDR3 is 13 residues. Germline V gene lookup returns CDR1 SEHNR and CDR2 FQNEAQ (reference sequence). CDR3 sequence: CASSSSPQETQYF. Written as DNA, the CDR3 is TGTGCCAGCAGCTCTAGCCCTCAAGAGACCCAGTACTTC.

The chain combines TRBV7-7 with TRBJ2-1; D perhaps matches TRBD2 (5 bases). V lost 1 base and J lost 7, with 8 bases in between. The CDR3 totals 13 residues. From germline, CDR1 is SSHAT and CDR2 FNYEAQ (reference sequence). The CDR3 spells CASSLVTGNEQFF. In DNA, the CDR3 is TGTGCCAGCAGCTTAGTTACGGGAAATGAGCAGTTCTTC. Filled out from reference TRBV7-7 and TRBJ2-1, the complete variable domain reads GAGVSQSPRYKVTKRGQDVTLRCDPISSHATLYWYQQALGQGPEFLTYFNYEAQPDKSGLPSDRFSAERPEGSISTLTIQRTEQRDSAMYRCASSLVTGNEQFFGPGTRLTVL.

The rearrangement links TRBV11-2 to TRBJ2-3; possible D gene TRBD1, 5 bases. Trimming removed 2 bases from V and 2 bases from J, with 8 bases in between. The CDR3 consists of 14 residues. In germline, CDR1 is SGHAT, CDR2 FQNNGV. CDR3 sequence (DNA): TGTGCCAGCAGCTTAAGGGGCGCCACAGATACGCAGTATTTT. This translates into CASSLRGATDTQYF. Full variable domain (outside the CDR3, taken from reference TRBV11-2 and TRBJ2-3): EAGVAQSPRYKIIEKRQSVAFWCNPISGHATLYWYQQILGQGPKLLIQFQNNGVVDDSQLPKDRFSAERLKGVDSTLKIQPAKLEDSAVYLCASSLRGATDTQYFGPGTRLTVL.

This clonotype was observed a few times. The chain joins TRBV7-9 to TRBJ2-1; D remains ambiguous. There are 15 residues in the CDR3. V was pared by 0 bases and J by 8 bases, with 14 bases between. Germline values: CDR1 SEHNR, CDR2 FQNEAQ (reference sequence). CDR3 in amino acids: CASSLAVRMLDEQFF. The CDR3 DNA reads as TGTGCCAGCAGCTTAGCGGTCAGGATGCTGGATGAGCAGTTCTTC.

This chain connects TRBV4-3 to TRBJ1-5; 9 bases match TRBD1. V was pared by 0 bases and J by 0 bases, with 6 bases of the junction left unmatched. The CDR3 consists of 18 residues. Germline CDR1 reads LGHNA; CDR2 reads YSLEER. CDR3 sequence: CASSQDTGTGYSNQPQHF. In DNA, the CDR3 is TGCGCCAGCAGCCAAGATACCGGGACAGGGTATAGCAATCAGCCCCAGCATTTT.

This clonotype has only a few counts. The V and J genes are TRBV7-9 and TRBJ2-3; D not resolved. The CDR3 totals 12 residues. Trimming took off 1 base at V and 4 bases at J, with 3 bases between the two ends. Germline values: CDR1 SEHNR, CDR2 FQNEAQ (reference sequence). The CDR3, as DNA: TGTGCCAGCAGCTTAGGAGCAGATACGCAGTATTTT. Its protein product is CASSLGADTQYF.

This clonotype came up many times. The CDR3 DNA sequence: TGTGCCAGCAGCCTACTAGCGGGGGGGACCTACGAGCAGTACGTC. Protein product: CASSLLAGGTYEQYV. The rearrangement links TRBV7-2 to TRBJ2-7; 13 positions agree with TRBD2. The J segment lost 2 bases and the V segment lost 5 bases, leaving 3 bases of the junction unmatched. This CDR3 contains 15 residues. CDR1 SGHTA and CDR2 FQGNSA come from the germline V gene.

The sample holds one count of this clonotype. J is TRBJ1-2 and V is TRBV12-3 or TRBV12-4; D ambiguous. The germline V and J ends were trimmed by 1 base and 5 bases, with 14 bases remaining between them. The CDR3 runs 15 residues. In DNA, the CDR3 is TGTGCCAGCAGTTTAGGGGCGCAGCCCGGGTATGGCTACACCTTC. Its protein is CASSLGAQPGYGYTF.

The J gene is TRBJ2-2, the V gene TRBV2; 7 nucleotides line up with TRBD1. CDR1 and CDR2 (germline): SNHLY, FYNNEI. CDR3 length equals 16 residues. V lost 11 bases to trimming and J lost 1 base; unmatched junction nucleotides: 13. The CDR3 here is CAGRNRDSQNTGELFF. CDR3 DNA sequence: TGTGCCGGCCGCAACCGGGACAGCCAGAACACCGGGGAGCTGTTTTTT. The variable domain in full, with the rest retrieved from reference TRBV2 and TRBJ2-2, is EPEVTQTPSHQVTQMGQEVILRCVPISNHLYFYWYRQILGQKVEFLVSFYNNEISEKSEIFDDQFSVERPDGSNFTLKIRSTKLEDSAMYFCAGRNRDSQNTGELFFGEGSRLTVL.